The rows below give T cell receptor beta chains drawn from one sample of a study of T cell repertoires in cytomegalovirus infection. TCRdb re-called the reads through MiXCR, storing one row per CDR3 protein. This sample has 680,000 or so distinct CDR3 sequences; roughly 36% occur once, and the top ten carry 2.5% to 3.5%. Sequenced input: PBMCs. The receptors shown here come from a human donor in good health (CMV status not recorded). Some clones in this sample may be carry-over from other donors' samples. Each CDR3 is given with its conserved first and last residue. D genes are given only for firm matches. Not every row has a clone size; where given, it reads once, few, many or a size class.

clone_size: many
j_call: TRBJ2-7
d_call: NA
v_call: TRBV7-2
cdr3_aa: CASSFPGGEQYF
cdr3_nt: TGTGCCAGCAGCTTCCCCGGAGGGGAGCAGTACTTC

clone_size: few
j_call: TRBJ2-7
d_call: NA
v_call: TRBV10-2
cdr3_aa: CASSEWVGYEQYF
cdr3_nt: TGCGCCAGCAGTGAGTGGGTGGGGTACGAGCAGTACTTC

clone_size: NA
j_call: TRBJ2-7
d_call: NA
v_call: TRBV10-3
cdr3_aa: CAISELGLSYEQYF
cdr3_nt: TGTGCCATCAGTGAGTTGGGACTCTCCTACGAGCAGTACTTC

clone_size: many
j_call: TRBJ1-5
d_call: NA
v_call: TRBV6-1
cdr3_aa: CASSLEEGGGQPQHF
cdr3_nt: TGTGCCAGCAGTCTGGAGGAAGGGGGAGGTCAGCCCCAGCATTTT

clone_size: NA
j_call: TRBJ1-1
d_call: NA
v_call: TRBV20-1
cdr3_aa: CSARSDSKNTEAFF
cdr3_nt: TGCAGTGCTAGATCCGACAGCAAAAACACTGAAGCTTTCTTT

clone_size: NA
j_call: TRBJ2-7
d_call: NA
v_call: TRBV6-8
cdr3_aa: CASGRPSAGQYF
cdr3_nt: TGTGCCAGCGGGAGGCCGTCAGCTGGGCAGTACTTC

clone_size: NA
j_call: TRBJ2-1
d_call: TRBD2
v_call: TRBV11-2
cdr3_aa: CASSSGTSAINEQFF
cdr3_nt: TGTGCCAGCAGCTCCGGGACTAGCGCAATCAATGAGCAGTTCTTC

clone_size: many
j_call: TRBJ2-5
d_call: NA
v_call: TRBV7-8
cdr3_aa: CASSLTHGKTQYF
cdr3_nt: TGTGCCAGCAGCTTAACCCACGGGAAGACCCAGTACTTC

clone_size: few
j_call: TRBJ1-3
d_call: TRBD1
v_call: TRBV6-2/TRBV6-3
cdr3_aa: CASSQQGNSGNTIYF
cdr3_nt: TGTGCCAGCAGTCAACAGGGGAACTCTGGAAACACCATATATTTT

clone_size: few
j_call: TRBJ1-2
d_call: NA
v_call: TRBV6-5
cdr3_aa: CASSYGPGYGYTF
cdr3_nt: TGTGCCAGCAGTTACGGACCGGGCTATGGCTACACCTTC

clone_size: NA
j_call: TRBJ2-7
d_call: TRBD1
v_call: TRBV7-9
cdr3_aa: CASSRLGTGITLYEQYF
cdr3_nt: TGTGCCAGCAGCCGCCTAGGGACAGGCATAACTTTGTACGAGCAGTACTTC

clone_size: few
j_call: TRBJ2-5
d_call: NA
v_call: TRBV7-8
cdr3_aa: CASTAGGRETQYF
cdr3_nt: TGTGCCAGCACCGCTGGGGGTAGGGAGACCCAGTACTTC

clone_size: NA
j_call: TRBJ1-2
d_call: NA
v_call: TRBV11-2
cdr3_aa: CASSFTGLGGYTF
cdr3_nt: TGTGCCAGCAGCTTTACCGGTTTAGGTGGCTACACCTTC

clone_size: few
j_call: TRBJ1-1
d_call: NA
v_call: TRBV7-9
cdr3_aa: CASSLDFNTEAFF
cdr3_nt: TGTGCCAGCAGCCTGGACTTCAACACTGAAGCTTTCTTT

clone_size: few
j_call: TRBJ2-3
d_call: NA
v_call: TRBV11-3
cdr3_aa: CASSLGGDGTDTQYF
cdr3_nt: TGTGCCAGCAGCTTAGGGGGAGACGGCACAGATACGCAGTATTTT

clone_size: NA
j_call: TRBJ2-5
d_call: NA
v_call: TRBV19
cdr3_aa: CASSTSFGQRGTQYF
cdr3_nt: TGTGCCAGTAGTACGAGTTTTGGACAAAGGGGGACCCAGTACTTC

clone_size: few
j_call: TRBJ1-2
d_call: NA
v_call: TRBV15
cdr3_aa: CATRVSQSYGYTF
cdr3_nt: TGTGCCACCAGGGTCAGCCAGAGCTATGGCTACACCTTC

clone_size: NA
j_call: TRBJ1-4
d_call: NA
v_call: TRBV9
cdr3_aa: CASSVDPGQRFEKLFF
cdr3_nt: TGTGCCAGCAGCGTTGATCCGGGACAACGATTTGAAAAACTGTTTTTT

clone_size: NA
j_call: TRBJ2-5
d_call: NA
v_call: TRBV18
cdr3_aa: CASVQVPQETQYF
cdr3_nt: TGTGCCAGCGTACAGGTGCCCCAAGAGACCCAGTACTTC

clone_size: once
j_call: TRBJ2-7
d_call: NA
v_call: TRBV12-3/TRBV12-4
cdr3_aa: CAGHFKGYEQYF
cdr3_nt: TGTGCCGGTCATTTTAAAGGCTACGAGCAGTACTTC

clone_size: once
j_call: TRBJ2-1
d_call: TRBD2
v_call: TRBV4-2
cdr3_aa: CASSQDGSSGAYNEQFF
cdr3_nt: TGTGCCAGCAGCCAAGATGGCTCTAGCGGGGCGTACAATGAGCAGTTCTTC

clone_size: few
j_call: TRBJ1-3
d_call: NA
v_call: TRBV5-6
cdr3_aa: CASSPLTGRGNTIYF
cdr3_nt: TGTGCCAGCAGCCCTCTCACAGGGAGGGGAAACACCATATATTTT

clone_size: NA
j_call: TRBJ1-1
d_call: NA
v_call: TRBV20-1
cdr3_aa: CSAPKQGRNTEAFF
cdr3_nt: TGCAGTGCACCCAAACAGGGACGAAACACTGAAGCTTTCTTT

clone_size: NA
j_call: TRBJ1-2
d_call: NA
v_call: TRBV20-1
cdr3_aa: CSASPTTGYGYTF
cdr3_nt: TGCAGTGCTAGCCCCACAACGGGATATGGCTACACCTTC

clone_size: few
j_call: TRBJ1-1
d_call: NA
v_call: TRBV28
cdr3_aa: CASSLRQWNTEAFF
cdr3_nt: TGTGCCAGCAGTTTGAGACAGTGGAACACTGAAGCTTTCTTT

clone_size: few
j_call: TRBJ2-7
d_call: TRBD2
v_call: TRBV24-1
cdr3_aa: CATSDSLAGAYEQYF
cdr3_nt: TGTGCCACCAGTGACTCTCTAGCGGGAGCCTACGAGCAGTACTTC

clone_size: NA
j_call: TRBJ2-1
d_call: TRBD2
v_call: TRBV27
cdr3_aa: CASSAVTSGGYNEQLF
cdr3_nt: TGTGCCAGCAGTGCTGTGACTAGCGGGGGCTACAATGAGCAGTTATTC

clone_size: few
j_call: TRBJ1-2
d_call: NA
v_call: TRBV6-5
cdr3_aa: CASSYRAGYGYTF
cdr3_nt: TGTGCCAGCAGTTACCGGGCAGGATATGGCTACACCTTC

clone_size: few
j_call: TRBJ2-7
d_call: NA
v_call: TRBV2
cdr3_aa: CASSERASYEQYF
cdr3_nt: TGTGCCAGCAGTGAAAGGGCCAGCTACGAGCAGTACTTC

clone_size: NA
j_call: TRBJ1-1
d_call: NA
v_call: TRBV5-5
cdr3_aa: CASSLTGVGGHTEAFF
cdr3_nt: TGTGCCAGCAGCTTGACTGGAGTCGGGGGGCACACTGAAGCTTTCTTT

clone_size: NA
j_call: TRBJ2-7
d_call: NA
v_call: TRBV7-2
cdr3_aa: CASSLVTAYEHYF
cdr3_nt: TGTGCCAGCAGCTTAGTGACAGCGTACGAGCATTACTTC

clone_size: NA
j_call: TRBJ1-1
d_call: NA
v_call: TRBV28
cdr3_aa: CASSLQGRDKAFF
cdr3_nt: TGTGCCAGCAGTTTACAGGGCCGGGACAAAGCTTTCTTT

clone_size: NA
j_call: TRBJ1-2
d_call: NA
v_call: TRBV12-3/TRBV12-4
cdr3_aa: CASSLNRQGIAF
cdr3_nt: TGTGCCAGCAGTTTAAATAGGCAGGGTATCGCCTTC

clone_size: few
j_call: TRBJ1-1
d_call: TRBD1
v_call: TRBV7-8
cdr3_aa: CASSLAFDRDFANTEAFF
cdr3_nt: TGTGCCAGCAGCTTAGCATTTGACAGGGACTTTGCGAACACTGAAGCTTTCTTT

clone_size: NA
j_call: TRBJ1-1
d_call: TRBD1
v_call: TRBV19
cdr3_aa: CASTGQPNTEAFF
cdr3_nt: TGTGCCAGTACGGGACAGCCGAACACTGAAGCTTTCTTT

clone_size: NA
j_call: TRBJ2-5
d_call: NA
v_call: TRBV5-3
cdr3_aa: CASSSTGLEETQYF
cdr3_nt: TGTGCCAGCAGCTCTACAGGGTTAGAAGAGACCCAGTACTTC

clone_size: few
j_call: TRBJ2-1
d_call: NA
v_call: TRBV28
cdr3_aa: CASSSLLALGGNEQFF
cdr3_nt: TGTGCCAGCAGTTCCCTACTCGCACTAGGGGGCAATGAGCAGTTCTTC

clone_size: NA
j_call: TRBJ2-2
d_call: NA
v_call: TRBV9
cdr3_aa: CASSTTPTGLNTGELFF
cdr3_nt: TGTGCCAGCAGCACGACCCCCACAGGGTTGAACACCGGGGAGCTGTTTTTT

clone_size: many
j_call: TRBJ1-1
d_call: NA
v_call: TRBV7-8
cdr3_aa: CASSLRGSGAGGNTEAFF
cdr3_nt: TGTGCCAGCAGCTTAAGGGGGTCGGGGGCAGGAGGTAACACTGAAGCTTTCTTT

clone_size: NA
j_call: TRBJ1-4
d_call: TRBD1
v_call: TRBV11-2
cdr3_aa: CASSLDQGATNEKLFF
cdr3_nt: TGTGCCAGCAGCTTAGATCAGGGGGCGACTAATGAAAAACTGTTTTTT

clone_size: NA
j_call: TRBJ2-6
d_call: NA
v_call: TRBV7-2
cdr3_aa: CASRQGRGAGANVLTF
cdr3_nt: TGTGCCAGCCGTCAGGGCAGGGGCGCTGGGGCCAACGTCCTGACTTTC

clone_size: NA
j_call: TRBJ2-2
d_call: NA
v_call: TRBV7-2
cdr3_aa: CASSFSSVGELFF
cdr3_nt: TGTGCCAGCAGCTTTAGTAGCGTCGGGGAGCTGTTTTTT

clone_size: once
j_call: TRBJ1-2
d_call: TRBD1
v_call: TRBV12-3/TRBV12-4
cdr3_aa: CASRSTGGGGNYGYTF
cdr3_nt: TGTGCCAGCAGATCTACAGGGGGGGGGGGAAACTATGGCTACACCTTC

clone_size: NA
j_call: TRBJ2-2
d_call: NA
v_call: TRBV29-1
cdr3_aa: CSVVQGGPDTGELFF
cdr3_nt: TGCAGCGTTGTTCAAGGAGGGCCCGACACCGGGGAGCTGTTTTTT